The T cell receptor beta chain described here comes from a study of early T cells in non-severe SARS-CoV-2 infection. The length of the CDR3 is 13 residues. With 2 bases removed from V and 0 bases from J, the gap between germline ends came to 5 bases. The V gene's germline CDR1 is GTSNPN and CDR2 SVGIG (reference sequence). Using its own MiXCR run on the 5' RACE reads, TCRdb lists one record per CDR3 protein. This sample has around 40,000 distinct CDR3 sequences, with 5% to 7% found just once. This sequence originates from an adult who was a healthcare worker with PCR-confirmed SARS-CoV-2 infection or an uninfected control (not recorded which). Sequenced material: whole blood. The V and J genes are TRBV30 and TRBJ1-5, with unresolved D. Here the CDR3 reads CAWSWDSNQPQHF. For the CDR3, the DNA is TGTGCCTGGAGTTGGGATAGCAATCAGCCCCAGCATTTT.